This T cell receptor (beta chain) originates from a study of siplizumab effects on memory and regulatory T cells. TCR templates, roughly 10^5 per sample, were assayed. This table comes from immunoSEQ multiplex PCR, and its TCRdb copy is limited to in-frame clones, with some not included. The table includes about 85,000 clones, around 95% detected once. Whole-study results and caveats: In siplizumab cultures, the suppressive function of proliferating Tregs remained unconfirmed. The diversity of naive T cells seemed greater than that of memory cells, and their alloresponse contribution seemed major.

The CDR3 consists of 16 residues. Per germline, CDR1 SQVTM and CDR2 ANQGSEA. Trimming stripped 0 bases from V and 6 bases from J, with 19 bases between. On this clone itself: What it recognizes is unknown.

This sequence joins TRBV29-1 and TRBJ2-3; the D gene is possibly TRBD1 (6 bases). The sequence was obtained from a human donor in good health. The sample consisted of CD8+ T cells sorted from blood. CDR3 coding DNA: TGCAGCGTTGAAGATCCCAGGGGAATTTATCTTGATACGCAGTATTTT. The encoded protein is CSVEDPRGIYLDTQYF.